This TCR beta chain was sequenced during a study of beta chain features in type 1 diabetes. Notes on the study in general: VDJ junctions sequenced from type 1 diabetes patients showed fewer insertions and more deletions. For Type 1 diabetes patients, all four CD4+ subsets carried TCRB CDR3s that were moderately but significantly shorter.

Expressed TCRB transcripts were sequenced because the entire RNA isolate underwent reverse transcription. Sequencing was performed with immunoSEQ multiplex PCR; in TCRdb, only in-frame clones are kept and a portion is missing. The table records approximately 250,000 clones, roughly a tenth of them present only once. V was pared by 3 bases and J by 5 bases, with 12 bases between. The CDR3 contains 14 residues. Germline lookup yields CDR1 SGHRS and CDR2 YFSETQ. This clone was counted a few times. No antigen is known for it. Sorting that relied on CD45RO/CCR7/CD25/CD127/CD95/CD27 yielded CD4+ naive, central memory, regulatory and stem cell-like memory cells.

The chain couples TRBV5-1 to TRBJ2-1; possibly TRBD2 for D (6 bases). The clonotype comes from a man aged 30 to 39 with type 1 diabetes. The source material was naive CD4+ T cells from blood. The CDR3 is CASSWASENNEQFF. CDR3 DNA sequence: TGCGCCAGCAGCTGGGCTAGCGAAAACAATGAGCAGTTCTTC.